This T cell receptor beta chain comes out of a study of blood T cell repertoires in COVID-19. The data were produced by immunoSEQ multiplex PCR, yet TCRdb's version contains in-frame clones alone and is incomplete. The sample holds over 200,000 clones; about 85% are singletons and the top ten take approximately 11%. This TCR was recovered from a man aged 25 to 40 who had recovered from COVID-19. The sequencing input was PBMCs or T cells enriched from blood (not recorded which).

CDR3 sequence: CASSYSDTGELFF. CDR3 nucleotides: TGTGCCAGCAGCTATTCAGACACCGGGGAGCTGTTTTTT. The chain joins TRBV3-1 (or the pseudogene TRBV3-2) to TRBJ2-2; no firm D call. This CDR3 is 13 amino acids long. Germline CDR1 LGHDT, CDR2 YNNKEL (reference sequence). The V end was cut by 5 bases, the J end by 3 bases, with 7 bases between.